The clone carrying this T cell receptor beta chain occurred many times. The antigen remains undetermined. The use of a sample-barcoded 5' primer and a J-beta primer mix characterized a second PCR of roughly 7 to 11 cycles. Each CDR3 protein is one row after TCRdb ran MiXCR on the 5' RACE reads. The sample comprises 1.5 million or so distinct CDR3 sequences, roughly 45% of which are singletons, and roughly 7.7% rests with the top ten. The sample comes from a study of blood T cells in healthy people across ages. Study-wide findings and caveats: Long-lived donors had more naive CD4+ cells and higher diversity than aged donors.

The trim removed 1 base at V and 4 bases at J, leaving 5 bases unmatched. This CDR3 is built from 15 residues. This chain uses TRBV12-3 or TRBV12-4 with TRBJ1-2; 8 bases map to TRBD1. Sequenced input: blood. This sequence was found in a woman between 18 and 30 years old in good health. The CDR3 nucleotides are TGTGCCAGCAGTTTAGGCACAGGGGGTGGCTATGGCTACACCTTC. Its protein is CASSLGTGGGYGYTF.